This record covers a single T cell receptor beta chain. These data are taken from a study of blood T cell repertoires in COVID-19. On the study more broadly: Sample material is recorded as cDNA or gDNA derived from T cells, B-cell-depleted T cells, or PBMCs.

CDR3 length equals 15 residues. CDR1 SGHTA and CDR2 FQGTGA come from the germline V gene. The V and J ends lost 7 bases and 6 bases respectively, with 20 bases between them. In the source study's methods: Amplification with reference gene primers provided the estimates of nucleated cell counts. Profiled with immunoSEQ multiplex PCR; TCRdb holds only in-frame clones, not every one. Clone size and the V and J calls come from that table; the DNA yielded D and trimming. Of more than 50,000 clones in the sample, about 70% were seen once. This sequence was found in a woman aged 70-85 years with acute or convalescent COVID-19. The material sequenced was peripheral blood. V usage is TRBV7-3 and J usage is TRBJ2-3; D might be TRBD2 (7 bases). DNA for the CDR3: TGTGCCAGCACCACTGGCGGCGGGGGCCTGGATACGCAGTATTTT. It yields the protein CASTTGGGGLDTQYF.